This T cell receptor (beta chain) comes out of a study of molecular identifiers for immune sequencing clone quantification. Looking at the study overall: RNA, taken in replicates from about 20,000 or 100,000 naive CD8 cells, was split five ways, with four sequenced.

TCRdb reprocessed the PCR reads with MiXCR, giving one entry per CDR3 protein. The repertoire includes more than 300,000 distinct CDR3 sequences, about a fifth of them detected once, and about 0.81% sits in the top ten. The CDR3 has 16 amino acids. CDR1 and CDR2 (germline): SGHAT, FQNNGV. The ends lost 3 bases at V and 1 base at J; junction bases unmatched: 6. Ten or more counts support this clonotype. This TCR was sampled from a human donor in good health. Some libraries in this study had Jurkat cell RNA spiked in. V is TRBV11-2 and J is TRBJ2-1; 7 bases are a match to TRBD1. Input material: naive CD8+ T cells from blood, with Jurkat cell RNA spiked in. Subset here: FACS-sorted CD8+CD4-CCR7+CD45RA+ naive T cells. For the CDR3, the DNA is TGTGCCAGCAGCTTGAAGACAGGGCTATCCTACAATGAGCAGTTCTTC. Its protein product is CASSLKTGLSYNEQFF.